The sample holds a few counts of the clone carrying this TCR beta chain. Clones were sequenced by immunoSEQ multiplex PCR, and TCRdb holds only the in-frame ones, with some missing. The data hold over 150,000 clones, with around nine tenths observed a single time. The data are from a study of control samples from healthy donors and cancer patients. V was clipped by 3 bases and J by 5 bases; unmatched bases: 2. CDR3 size: 15 residues. The germline CDR1 and CDR2 sequences are MGHRA and YSYEKL. The source of this sequence is a man aged 30 to 45 in good health. Material: blood. This chain connects TRBV4-1 to TRBJ1-6; the match to TRBD1 covers 9 bases. The chain's CDR3 is CASSQRDRDNSPLHF. For the CDR3, the DNA is TGCGCCAGCAGCCAGAGGGACAGGGATAATTCACCCCTCCACTTT.